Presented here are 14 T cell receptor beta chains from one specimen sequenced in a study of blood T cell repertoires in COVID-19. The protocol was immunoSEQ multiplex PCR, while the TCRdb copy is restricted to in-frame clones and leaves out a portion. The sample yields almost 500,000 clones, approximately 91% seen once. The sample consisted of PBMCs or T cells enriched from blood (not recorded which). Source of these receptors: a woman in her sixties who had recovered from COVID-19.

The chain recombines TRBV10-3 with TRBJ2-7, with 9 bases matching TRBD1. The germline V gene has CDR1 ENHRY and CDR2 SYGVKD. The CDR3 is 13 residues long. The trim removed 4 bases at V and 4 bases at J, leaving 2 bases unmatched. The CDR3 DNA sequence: TGTGCCATCAGTGGTGACAGGGGGTACGAGCAGTACGTC. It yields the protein CAISGDRGYEQYV.

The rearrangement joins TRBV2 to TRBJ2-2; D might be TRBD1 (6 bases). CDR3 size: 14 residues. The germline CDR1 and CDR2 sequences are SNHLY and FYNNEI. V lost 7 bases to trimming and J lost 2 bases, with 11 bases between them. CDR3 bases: TGTGCCAGCAACAGGGCTCTAAACACCGGGGAGCTGTTTTTT. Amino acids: CASNRALNTGELFF. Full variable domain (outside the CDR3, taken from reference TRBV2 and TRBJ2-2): EPEVTQTPSHQVTQMGQEVILRCVPISNHLYFYWYRQILGQKVEFLVSFYNNEISEKSEIFDDQFSVERPDGSNFTLKIRSTKLEDSAMYFCASNRALNTGELFFGEGSRLTVL.

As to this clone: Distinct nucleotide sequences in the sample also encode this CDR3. CDR3 region: CASSPAYEQYF. The CDR3 nucleotides are TGTGCCAGCAGCCCCGCCTACGAGCAGTACTTC. This rearrangement joins TRBV11-2 to TRBJ2-7; no clear D gene. Trimming took 5 bases from V and 2 from J, leaving 4 bases between them. The V gene's germline CDR1 is SGHAT and CDR2 FQNNGV. The CDR3 contains 11 residues.

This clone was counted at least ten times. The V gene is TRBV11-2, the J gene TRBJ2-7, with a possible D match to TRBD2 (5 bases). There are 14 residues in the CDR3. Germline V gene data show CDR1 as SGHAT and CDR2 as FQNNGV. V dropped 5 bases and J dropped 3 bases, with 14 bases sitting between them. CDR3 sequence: CASSPSPRVYEQYV. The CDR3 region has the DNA TGTGCCAGCAGCCCGTCGCCGCGGGTCTACGAGCAGTACGTC.

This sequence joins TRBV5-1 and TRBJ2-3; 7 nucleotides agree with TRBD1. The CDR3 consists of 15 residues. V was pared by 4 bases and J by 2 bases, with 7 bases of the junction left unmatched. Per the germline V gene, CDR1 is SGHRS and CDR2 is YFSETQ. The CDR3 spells CASSLTGTDTDTQYF. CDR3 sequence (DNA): TGCGCCAGCAGCCTAACCGGGACAGACACAGATACGCAGTATTTT.

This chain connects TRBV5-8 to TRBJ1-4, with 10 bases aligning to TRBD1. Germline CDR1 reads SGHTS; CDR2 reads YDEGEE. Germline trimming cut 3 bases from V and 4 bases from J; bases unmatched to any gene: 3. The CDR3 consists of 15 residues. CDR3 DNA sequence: TGTGCCAGCAGCTCCGGGACAGGGGATAATGAAAAACTGTTTTTT. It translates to CASSSGTGDNEKLFF.

Written as DNA, the CDR3 is TGTGCCAGCAGCCCGCGGGGGTTGAGTAGCGGGGACACAGATACGCAGTATTTT. Translated: CASSPRGLSSGDTDTQYF. The chain couples TRBV9 to TRBJ2-3; 8 nucleotides match TRBD2. The trim removed 4 bases at V and 2 bases at J, leaving 15 bases unmatched. Germline V gene sequence: CDR1 SGDLS, CDR2 YYNGEE. The CDR3 consists of 18 residues.

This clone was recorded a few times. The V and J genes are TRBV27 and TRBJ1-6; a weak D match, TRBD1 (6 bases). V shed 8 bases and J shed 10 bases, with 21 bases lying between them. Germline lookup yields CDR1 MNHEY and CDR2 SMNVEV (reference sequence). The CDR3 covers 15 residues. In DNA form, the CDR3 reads TGTGCCAGCGGAAAAGCAGGGGTATCAGGGTCACCCCTCCACTTT. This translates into CASGKAGVSGSPLHF.

The CDR3, as DNA: TGTGCCAACCAGGATGCAACTAATGAAAAACTGTTTTTT. Its translation is CANQDATNEKLFF. The V and J genes are TRBV2 and TRBJ1-4; D uncertain. Germline V gene lookup returns CDR1 SNHLY and CDR2 FYNNEI. The CDR3 consists of 13 residues. V lost 10 bases, J lost 0 bases, and 9 bases lay in between.

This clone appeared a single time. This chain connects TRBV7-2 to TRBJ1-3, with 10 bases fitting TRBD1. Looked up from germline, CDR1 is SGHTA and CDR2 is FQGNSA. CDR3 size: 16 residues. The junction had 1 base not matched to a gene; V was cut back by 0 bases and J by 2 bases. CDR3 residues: CASSLAGQGAGNTIYF. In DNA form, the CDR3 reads TGTGCCAGCAGCTTAGCCGGACAGGGGGCTGGAAACACCATATATTTT.

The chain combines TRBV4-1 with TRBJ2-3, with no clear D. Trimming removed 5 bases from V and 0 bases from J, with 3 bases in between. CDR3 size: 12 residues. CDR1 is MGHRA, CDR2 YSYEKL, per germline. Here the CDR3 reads CASSTSTDTQYF. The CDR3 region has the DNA TGCGCCAGCAGCACTAGCACAGATACGCAGTATTTT.

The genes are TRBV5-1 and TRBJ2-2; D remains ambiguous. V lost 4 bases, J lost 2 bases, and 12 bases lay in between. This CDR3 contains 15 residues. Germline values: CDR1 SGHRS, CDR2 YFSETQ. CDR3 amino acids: CASSPGSENTGELFF. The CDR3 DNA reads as TGCGCCAGCAGCCCCGGGTCAGAAAACACCGGGGAGCTGTTTTTT.

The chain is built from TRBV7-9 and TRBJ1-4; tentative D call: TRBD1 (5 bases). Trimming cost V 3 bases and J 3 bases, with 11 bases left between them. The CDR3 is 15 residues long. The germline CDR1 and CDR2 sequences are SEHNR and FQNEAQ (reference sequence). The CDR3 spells CASSFSPGSNEKLFF. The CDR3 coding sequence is TGTGCCAGCAGCTTCAGTCCAGGGTCTAATGAAAAACTGTTTTTT.

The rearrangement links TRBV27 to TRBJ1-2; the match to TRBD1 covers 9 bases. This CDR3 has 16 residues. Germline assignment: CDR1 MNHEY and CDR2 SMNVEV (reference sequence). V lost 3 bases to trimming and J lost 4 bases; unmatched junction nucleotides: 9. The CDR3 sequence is CASSFIYRGRGYGYTF. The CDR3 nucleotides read TGTGCCAGCAGTTTTATTTACAGGGGGCGTGGCTATGGCTACACCTTC.